This T cell receptor beta chain was captured by sequencing in a study of glioma-infiltrating T cells after dendritic cell vaccination. Study as a whole: Three intradermal dendritic cell vaccine injections were given every two weeks.

The immunoSEQ assay amplified TCRB CDR3 from up to roughly 2 ug DNA. Assay used: immunoSEQ multiplex PCR; TCRdb lists only in-frame clones, some missing. The sample yields about 95,000 clones, approximately 81% seen once. The input for sequencing was blood, taken before dendritic cell vaccination. The origin of this receptor is a human donor with glioblastoma.

CDR3 residues: CASSHLGREPPGGNQPQHF. CDR3 coding DNA: TGTGCCAGCTCACACTTAGGACGCGAGCCACCTGGGGGGAATCAGCCCCAGCATTTT. The rearrangement uses TRBV18 and TRBJ1-5; maybe TRBD1 (5 bases). CDR1 and CDR2 from the germline V gene are KGHSH and LQKENI. V lost 4 bases and J 4 bases, leaving 26 bases between the germline ends. The CDR3 sequence is 19 residues long.